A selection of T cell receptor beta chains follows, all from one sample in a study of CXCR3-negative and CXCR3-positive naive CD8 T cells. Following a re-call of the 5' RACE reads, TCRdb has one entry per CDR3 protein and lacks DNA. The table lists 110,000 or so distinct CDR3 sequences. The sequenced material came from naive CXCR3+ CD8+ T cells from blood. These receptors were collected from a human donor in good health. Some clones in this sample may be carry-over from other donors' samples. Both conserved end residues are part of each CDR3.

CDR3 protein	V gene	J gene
CASSRDFLNEQFF	TRBV2	TRBJ2-1
CASTLGGPVSGNTIYF	TRBV7-9	TRBJ1-3
CASSAELAGGPAKNIQYF	TRBV7-9	TRBJ2-4
CASSLSLGEASPTDTQYF	TRBV28	TRBJ2-3
CSASSMNTEAFF	TRBV20-1	TRBJ1-1
CASSSTPGRSQPTYEQYF	TRBV12-3/TRBV12-4	TRBJ2-7
CASSSLLIRAFF	TRBV7-9	TRBJ1-1
CASSHGFTSGAHNEQFF	TRBV7-7	TRBJ2-1
CASSSGLAGRGGGVQYF	TRBV28	TRBJ2-3
CAWSTGASTDTQYF	TRBV30	TRBJ2-3
CATSREDSNQPQHF	TRBV15	TRBJ1-5
CASSPAAGLMNTEAFF	TRBV27	TRBJ1-1
CASSRTSGGPIEETQYF	TRBV4-1	TRBJ2-5
CASSPSAMGYEQYF	TRBV19	TRBJ2-7
CSARDVTGLYEQYF	TRBV20-1	TRBJ2-7
CASSDTGGLGAFF	TRBV6-6	TRBJ1-1
CSVEDWDRGDVGYGYTF	TRBV29-1	TRBJ1-2
CASSPGLAGGPYEQYF	TRBV7-6	TRBJ2-7
CASSRRSSYEQYF	TRBV28	TRBJ2-7
CASSLIPAGYYNEQFF	TRBV27	TRBJ2-1
CASSFYRYEQYF	TRBV28	TRBJ2-7
CASQTTGDWVTQYF	TRBV28	TRBJ2-5
CASMPGPSTDTQYF	TRBV19	TRBJ2-3
CASSVESGFSYEQYF	TRBV9	TRBJ2-7
CSDMRGAEAFF	TRBV29-1	TRBJ1-1
CASSDGTGGYNEKLFF	TRBV25-1	TRBJ1-4
CASSLEGPDSYNSPLHF	TRBV5-1	TRBJ1-6
CAPGGAGANVLTF	TRBV21-1	TRBJ2-6
CASRVAGLVEQYF	TRBV2	TRBJ2-7
CSANRGVGGYQETQYF	TRBV20-1	TRBJ2-5
CASSPGDGAYEQYF	TRBV7-3	TRBJ2-7
CASSYTGLKIRTDTQYF	TRBV11-3	TRBJ2-3
CSVDLGPSYEQYF	TRBV29-1	TRBJ2-7
CASSLWVQETQYF	TRBV6-5	TRBJ2-5
CATAAPGQGPLIDVDTQYF	TRBV15	TRBJ2-3
CASSFGQTLYNEQFF	TRBV28	TRBJ2-1
CASSQDPGTTGGDNYGYTF	TRBV4-1	TRBJ1-2
CASSPDWTYEQYF	TRBV5-8	TRBJ2-7
CSARDRLNTEAFF	TRBV20-1	TRBJ1-1
CASSLDRGFDQPQHF	TRBV7-6	TRBJ1-5
CASSLHGGFYEQYF	TRBV12-3/TRBV12-4	TRBJ2-7
CASSQDLQPSSYNSPLHF	TRBV4-1	TRBJ1-6
CASTQGDYNEQFF	TRBV7-8	TRBJ2-1
CATSDTRTASNQPQHF	TRBV24-1	TRBJ1-5
CASSPWDPPDNEQFF	TRBV6-2/TRBV6-3	TRBJ2-1